A few counts support the clone carrying this T cell receptor beta chain. The sample originates from a study of CD8+ T cells in alopecia areata. Extracted RNA was reverse transcribed into cDNA, the sequencing template. Repertoires were generated with immunoSEQ multiplex PCR, while TCRdb's copy carries only in-frame clones and drops some. The sample has around 110,000 clones; roughly 55% are singletons. Trimming took 5 bases from V and 3 from J, leaving 17 bases between them. The CDR3 is 15 amino acids. Germline loops: CDR1 SGHDT, CDR2 YYEEEE. Specified treatment: oral pan-JAK inhibitor, 5-10 mg twice daily.

The sequence came from a human donor with alopecia areata. This specimen consisted of CD8+ T cells sorted from blood, obtained at week 24, from a patient treated with tofacitinib. The rearrangement joins TRBV5-6 to TRBJ1-2; D remains ambiguous. In DNA, the CDR3 is TGTGCCAGCAGACAGACGGATACTATGTACTATGGCTACACCTTC. Protein sequence: CASRQTDTMYYGYTF.